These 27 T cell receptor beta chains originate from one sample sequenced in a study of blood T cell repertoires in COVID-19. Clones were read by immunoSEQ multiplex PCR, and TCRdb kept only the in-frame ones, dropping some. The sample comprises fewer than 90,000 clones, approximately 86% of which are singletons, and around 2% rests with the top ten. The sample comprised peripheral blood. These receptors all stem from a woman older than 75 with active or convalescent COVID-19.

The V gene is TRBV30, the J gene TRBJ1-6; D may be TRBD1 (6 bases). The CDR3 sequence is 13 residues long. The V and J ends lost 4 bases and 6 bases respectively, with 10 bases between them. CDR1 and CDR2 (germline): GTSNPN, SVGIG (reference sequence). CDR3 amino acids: CAWIQGINSPLHF. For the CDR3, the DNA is TGTGCCTGGATACAGGGCATTAATTCACCCCTCCACTTT.

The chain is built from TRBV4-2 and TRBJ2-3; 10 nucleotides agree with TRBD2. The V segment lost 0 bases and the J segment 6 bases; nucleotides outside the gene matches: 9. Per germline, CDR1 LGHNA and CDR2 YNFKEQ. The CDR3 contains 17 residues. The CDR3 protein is CASSQDAGASGSDTQYF. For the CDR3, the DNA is TGTGCCAGCAGCCAAGATGCTGGGGCTAGCGGGAGTGATACGCAGTATTTT.

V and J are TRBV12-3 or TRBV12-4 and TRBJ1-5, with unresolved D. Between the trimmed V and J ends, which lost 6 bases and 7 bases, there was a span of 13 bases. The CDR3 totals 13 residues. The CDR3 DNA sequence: TGTGCCAGCAGCTTGAAAGTCGGGCAGCCCCAGCATTTT. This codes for CASSLKVGQPQHF.

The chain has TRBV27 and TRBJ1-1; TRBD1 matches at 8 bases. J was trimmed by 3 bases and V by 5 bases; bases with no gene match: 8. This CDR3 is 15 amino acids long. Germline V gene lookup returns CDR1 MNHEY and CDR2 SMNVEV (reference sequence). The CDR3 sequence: CASSGGQGWDTEAFF. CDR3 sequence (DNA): TGTGCCAGCAGTGGAGGACAGGGATGGGACACTGAAGCTTTCTTT.

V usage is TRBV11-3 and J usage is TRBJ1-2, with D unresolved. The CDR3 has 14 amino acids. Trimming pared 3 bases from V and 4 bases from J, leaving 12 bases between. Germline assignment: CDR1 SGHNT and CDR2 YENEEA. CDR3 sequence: CASSLIRSGYGYTF. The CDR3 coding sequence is TGTGCCAGCAGCTTGATCCGGTCCGGCTATGGCTACACCTTC.

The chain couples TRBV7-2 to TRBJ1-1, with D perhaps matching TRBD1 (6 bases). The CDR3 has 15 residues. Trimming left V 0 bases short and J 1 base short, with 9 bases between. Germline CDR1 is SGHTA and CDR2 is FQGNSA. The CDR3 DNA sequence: TGTGCCAGCAGCTTAGCAGGCAGGGGGAACACTGAAGCTTTCTTT. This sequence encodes CASSLAGRGNTEAFF.

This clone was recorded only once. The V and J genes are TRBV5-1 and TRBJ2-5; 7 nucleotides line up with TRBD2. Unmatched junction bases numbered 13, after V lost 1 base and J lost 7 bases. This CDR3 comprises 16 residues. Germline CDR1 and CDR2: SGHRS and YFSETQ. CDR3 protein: CASSLSVGRVMGTQYF. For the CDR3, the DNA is TGCGCCAGCAGCTTGTCCGTTGGGAGGGTGATGGGGACCCAGTACTTC.

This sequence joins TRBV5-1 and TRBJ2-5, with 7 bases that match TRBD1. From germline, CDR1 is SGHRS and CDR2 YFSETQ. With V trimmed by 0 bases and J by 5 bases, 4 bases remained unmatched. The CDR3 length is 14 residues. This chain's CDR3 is CASSLATGEETQYF. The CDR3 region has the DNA TGCGCCAGCAGCTTGGCCACAGGGGAGGAGACCCAGTACTTC.

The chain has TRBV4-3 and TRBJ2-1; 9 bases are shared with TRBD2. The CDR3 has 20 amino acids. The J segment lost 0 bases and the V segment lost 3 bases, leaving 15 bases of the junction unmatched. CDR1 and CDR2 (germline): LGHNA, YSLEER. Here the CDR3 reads CASSHPQGGAGGSSYNEQFF. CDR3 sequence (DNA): TGCGCCAGCAGCCATCCCCAAGGTGGGGCGGGAGGGAGCTCCTACAATGAGCAGTTCTTC.

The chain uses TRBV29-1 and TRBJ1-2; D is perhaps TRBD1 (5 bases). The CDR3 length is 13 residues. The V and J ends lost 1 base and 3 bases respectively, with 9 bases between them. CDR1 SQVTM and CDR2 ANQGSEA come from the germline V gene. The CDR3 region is CSVEGGADYGYTF. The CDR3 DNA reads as TGCAGCGTTGAAGGGGGCGCGGACTATGGCTACACCTTC.

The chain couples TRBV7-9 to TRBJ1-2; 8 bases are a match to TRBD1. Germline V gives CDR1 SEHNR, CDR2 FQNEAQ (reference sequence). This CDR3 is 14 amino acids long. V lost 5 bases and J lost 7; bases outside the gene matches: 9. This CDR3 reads CASSPGTGGIGYTF. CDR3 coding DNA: TGTGCCAGCAGCCCTGGAACAGGGGGGATTGGCTACACCTTC.

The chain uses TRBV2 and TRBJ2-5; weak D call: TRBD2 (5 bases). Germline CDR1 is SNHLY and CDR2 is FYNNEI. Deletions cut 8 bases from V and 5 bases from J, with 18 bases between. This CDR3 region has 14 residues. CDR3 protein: CASYPGKWEETQYF. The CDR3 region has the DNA TGTGCCAGCTACCCGGGAAAGTGGGAGGAGACCCAGTACTTC.

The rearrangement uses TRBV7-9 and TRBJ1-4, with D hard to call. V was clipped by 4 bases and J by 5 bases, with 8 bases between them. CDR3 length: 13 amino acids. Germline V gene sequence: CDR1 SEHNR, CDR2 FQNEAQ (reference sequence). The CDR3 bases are TGTGCCAGCAGCTCCCCAGGAAATGAAAAACTGTTTTTT. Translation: CASSSPGNEKLFF.

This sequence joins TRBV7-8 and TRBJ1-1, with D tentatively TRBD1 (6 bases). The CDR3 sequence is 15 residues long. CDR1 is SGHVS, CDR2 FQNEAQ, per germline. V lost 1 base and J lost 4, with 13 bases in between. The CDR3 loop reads CASSLVAGAGTEAFF. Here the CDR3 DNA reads TGTGCCAGCAGCTTAGTTGCAGGGGCGGGCACTGAAGCTTTCTTT.

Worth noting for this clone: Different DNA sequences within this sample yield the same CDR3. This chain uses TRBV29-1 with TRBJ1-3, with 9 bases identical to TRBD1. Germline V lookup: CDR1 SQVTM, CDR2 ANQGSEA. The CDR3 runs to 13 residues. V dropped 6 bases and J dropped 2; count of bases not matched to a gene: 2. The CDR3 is CSVGQGTGNTIYF. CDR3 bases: TGCAGCGTAGGACAGGGGACTGGAAACACCATATATTTT.

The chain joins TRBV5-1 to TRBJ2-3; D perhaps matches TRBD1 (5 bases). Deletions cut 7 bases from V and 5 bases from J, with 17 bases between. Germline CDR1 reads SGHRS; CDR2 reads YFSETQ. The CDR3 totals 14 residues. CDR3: CASRPGGQRDTQYF. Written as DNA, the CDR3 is TGCGCCAGCCGTCCAGGCGGACAAAGAGATACGCAGTATTTT.

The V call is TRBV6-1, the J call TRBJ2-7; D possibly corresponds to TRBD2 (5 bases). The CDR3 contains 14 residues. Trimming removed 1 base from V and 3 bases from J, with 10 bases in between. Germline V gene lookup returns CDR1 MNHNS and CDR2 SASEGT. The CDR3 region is CASSEDVGVYEQYF. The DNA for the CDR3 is TGTGCCAGCAGTGAAGACGTGGGAGTCTACGAGCAGTACTTC.

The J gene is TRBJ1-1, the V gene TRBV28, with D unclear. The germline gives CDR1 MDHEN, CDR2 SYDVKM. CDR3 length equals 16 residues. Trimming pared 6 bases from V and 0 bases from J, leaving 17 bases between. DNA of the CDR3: TGTGCCAGCAGATCCCCGGGAAGTGGAATGAACACTGAAGCTTTCTTT. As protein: CASRSPGSGMNTEAFF.

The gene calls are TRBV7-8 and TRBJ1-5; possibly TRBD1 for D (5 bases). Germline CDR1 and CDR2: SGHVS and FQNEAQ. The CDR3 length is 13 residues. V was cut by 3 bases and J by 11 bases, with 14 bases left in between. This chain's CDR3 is CASSFVGVGAQHF. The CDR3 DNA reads TGTGCCAGCAGCTTCGTTGGGGTAGGGGCCCAGCATTTT.

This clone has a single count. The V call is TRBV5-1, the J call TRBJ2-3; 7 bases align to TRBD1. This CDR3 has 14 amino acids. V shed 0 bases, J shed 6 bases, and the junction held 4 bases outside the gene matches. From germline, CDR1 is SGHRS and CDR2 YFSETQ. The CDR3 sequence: CASSLGQGGDTQYF. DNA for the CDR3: TGCGCCAGCAGCTTGGGACAGGGTGGGGATACGCAGTATTTT.

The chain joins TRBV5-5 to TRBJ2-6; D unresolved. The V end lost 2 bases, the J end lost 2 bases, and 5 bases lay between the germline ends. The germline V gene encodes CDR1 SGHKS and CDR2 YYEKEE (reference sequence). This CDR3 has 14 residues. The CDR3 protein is CASSFGPGANVLTF. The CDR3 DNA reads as TGTGCCAGCAGCTTTGGGCCTGGGGCCAACGTCCTGACTTTC.

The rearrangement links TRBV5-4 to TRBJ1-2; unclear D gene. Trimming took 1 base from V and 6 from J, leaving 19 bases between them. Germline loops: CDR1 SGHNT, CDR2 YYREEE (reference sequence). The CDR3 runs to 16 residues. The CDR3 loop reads CASSLYLSAGIDGYTF. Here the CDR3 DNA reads TGTGCCAGCAGCTTGTATCTCTCGGCGGGGATCGATGGCTACACCTTC. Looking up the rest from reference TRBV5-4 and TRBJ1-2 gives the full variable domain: ETGVTQSPTHLIKTRGQQVTLRCSSQSGHNTVSWYQQALGQGPQFIFQYYREEENGRGNFPPRFSGLQFPNYSSELNVNALELDDSALYLCASSLYLSAGIDGYTFGSGTRLTVV.

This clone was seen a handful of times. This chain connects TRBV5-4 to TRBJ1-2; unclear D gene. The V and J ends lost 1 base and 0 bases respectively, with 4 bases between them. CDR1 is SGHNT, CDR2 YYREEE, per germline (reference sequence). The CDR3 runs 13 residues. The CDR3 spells CASSLTANYGYTF. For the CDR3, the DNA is TGTGCCAGCAGCTTGACAGCTAACTATGGCTACACCTTC.

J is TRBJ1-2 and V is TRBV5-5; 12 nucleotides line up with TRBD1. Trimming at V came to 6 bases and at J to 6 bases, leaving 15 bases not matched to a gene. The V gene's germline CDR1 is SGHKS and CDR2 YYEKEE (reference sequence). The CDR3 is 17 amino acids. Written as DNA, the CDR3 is TGTGCCAGCACCCCCCGGGGGACAGGGGGCGCGCGGGATGGCTACACCTTC. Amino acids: CASTPRGTGGARDGYTF.

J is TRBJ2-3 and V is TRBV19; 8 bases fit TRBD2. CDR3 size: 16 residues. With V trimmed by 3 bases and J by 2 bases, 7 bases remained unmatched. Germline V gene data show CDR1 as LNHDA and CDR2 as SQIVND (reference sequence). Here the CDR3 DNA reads TGTGCCAGTAGTATTAGGAGCGGGGGTTTCACAGATACGCAGTATTTT. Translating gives CASSIRSGGFTDTQYF.

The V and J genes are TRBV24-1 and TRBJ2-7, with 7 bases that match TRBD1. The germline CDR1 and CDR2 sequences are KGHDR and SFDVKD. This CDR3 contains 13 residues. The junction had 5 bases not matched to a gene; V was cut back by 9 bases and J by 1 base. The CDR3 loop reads CATSGTASYEQYF. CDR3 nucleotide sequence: TGTGCCACCTCCGGGACAGCTTCCTACGAGCAGTACTTC.

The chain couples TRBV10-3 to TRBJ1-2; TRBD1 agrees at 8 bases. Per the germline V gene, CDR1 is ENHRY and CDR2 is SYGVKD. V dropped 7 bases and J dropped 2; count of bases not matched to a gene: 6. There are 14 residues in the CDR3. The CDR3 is CAITRRTGNYGYTF. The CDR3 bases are TGTGCCATCACTCGTCGGACAGGGAACTATGGCTACACCTTC.